This T cell receptor (beta chain) emerged from a study of T cell repertoires in cytomegalovirus infection. The overall study: A matching HLA type, together with CMV infection, was signaled by public TCR beta signatures. Study-wide results and limits: HLA-C-restricted CMV-specific TCR beta clonotypes were dominant in the ex vivo response. Accumulated public TCR beta family frequency recognized individuals carrying CMV together with the relevant HLA.

The CDR3 contains 16 residues. Trimming took 6 bases from V and 4 from J; bases not matched to a gene: 13. Notes on this clonotype: Its target is unknown.

A single record per CDR3 protein comes from TCRdb applying MiXCR to the reads. The sample yields 100,000 to 150,000 distinct CDR3 sequences, approximately 30% seen once. The chain employs TRBV12-3 or TRBV12-4 and TRBJ1-2; 8 bases agree with TRBD1. This sample comprised CD8+ T cells from cultured PBMCs, obtained from culture after CMV antigen stimulation. The sequence was obtained from a human donor in good health (CMV status not recorded). Some clones in this sample may be carry-over from other donors' samples. The CDR3 is CASSRGLTGVGYGYTF. The CDR3 DNA sequence: TGTGCCAGCAGCCGAGGCCTGACAGGGGTTGGCTATGGCTACACCTTC.